These 29 T cell receptor beta chains share one sample of origin, sequenced in a study of CD8+CD57+ T cells in acquired aplastic anemia. Patients picked for sequencing had shown CD8+CD57+ cell expansion detected by flow cytometry. It was genomic DNA that served as the template for profiling TCR beta VDJ and CDR3. One entry per CDR3 protein results from TCRdb running MiXCR on the reads. Among 150,000 or so distinct CDR3 sequences listed, 40% to 65% were seen once. Source material: sorted CD4+, CD8+, or CD8+CD57+ T cells (not recorded which) from PBMCs. Source of these receptors: a human donor with aplastic anemia.

The chain carries TRBV19 and TRBJ1-2; 7 bases line up with TRBD1. This CDR3 contains 14 residues. Trimming cost V 6 bases and J 4 bases; bases outside gene matches: 8. Germline CDR1 is LNHDA and CDR2 is SQIVND (reference sequence). CDR3 DNA: TGTGCCAGTAGCCTGATAAGACAGGGCTATGGCTACACCTTC. It specifies CASSLIRQGYGYTF.

On this clonotype itself: Since a much larger clone is just one base distant, this may be a read error. The V call is TRBV3-1, the J call TRBJ1-3; D gene uncertain. Germline CDR1 reads LGHDT; CDR2 reads YNNKEL (reference sequence). V was trimmed by 3 bases and J by 2 bases, leaving 8 bases between them. The CDR3 extends over 14 amino acids. The CDR3 sequence is CASSQALTGNTIYF. The CDR3 bases are TGTGCCAGCAGCCAGGCCTTAACTGGAAACACCATATATTTT.

The rearrangement links TRBV20-1 to TRBJ2-7, with D possibly TRBD2 on 6 matching bases. Trimming cost V 3 bases and J 3 bases, with 18 bases left between them. CDR3 length: 15 amino acids. Germline V gene sequence: CDR1 DFQATT, CDR2 SNEGSKA (reference sequence). DNA of the CDR3: TGCAGTGCTAGCATCGGGGGTTACAGCCACTACGAGCAGTACTTC. Its translation is CSASIGGYSHYEQYF.

This clonotype has ten or more counts. V is TRBV6-5 and J is TRBJ1-2; a weak D match, TRBD1 (6 bases). Germline assignment: CDR1 MNHEY and CDR2 SVGAGI. Trimming left V 0 bases short and J 6 bases short, with 8 bases between. This CDR3 spans 13 amino acids. The CDR3 region has the DNA TGTGCCAGCAGTTACTCATACAGGGATGGCTACACCTTC. It yields the protein CASSYSYRDGYTF.

The chain is built from TRBV6-1 and TRBJ1-2, with D uncertain. The germline V gene has CDR1 MNHNS and CDR2 SASEGT. This CDR3 comprises 13 residues. The V end was cut by 9 bases, the J end by 6 bases, with 17 bases between. This CDR3 reads CASQTGPRDGYTF. CDR3 DNA sequence: TGTGCCAGTCAGACTGGACCGAGGGATGGCTACACCTTC.

This clonotype came up once. CDR3 amino acids: CAWSVRAGAGNEQFF. CDR3 coding DNA: TGTGCCTGGAGTGTACGAGCGGGAGCGGGCAATGAGCAGTTCTTC. The V gene is TRBV30, the J gene TRBJ2-1; 8 bases align to TRBD2. The V gene's germline CDR1 is GTSNPN and CDR2 SVGIG (reference sequence). V gave up 0 bases and J gave up 6 bases; unmatched junction bases: 7. The CDR3 has 15 residues. Looking up the rest from reference TRBV30 and TRBJ2-1 gives the full variable domain: SQTIHQWPATLVQPVGSPLSLECTVEGTSNPNLYWYRQAAGRGLQLLFYSVGIGQISSEVPQNLSASRPQDRQFILSSKKLLLSDSGFYLCAWSVRAGAGNEQFFGPGTRLTVL.

The gene calls are TRBV11-3 and TRBJ2-2, with D possibly being TRBD1 (6 bases). CDR1 SGHNT and CDR2 YENEEA come from the germline V gene. This CDR3 is 15 amino acids long. V lost 3 bases, J lost 4 bases, and 12 bases lay in between. CDR3 in amino acids: CASSFGRGLTGELFF. In nucleotides, the CDR3 is TGTGCCAGCAGCTTCGGCAGGGGCCTCACCGGGGAGCTGTTTTTT.

This clonotype was counted many times. The genes are TRBV7-9 and TRBJ2-1; 7 bases fit TRBD2. CDR1 is SEHNR and CDR2 is FQNEAQ in the germline V gene (reference sequence). The CDR3 is 16 residues long. The junction had 7 bases not matched to a gene; V was cut back by 5 bases and J by 0 bases. The CDR3 spells CASSRAGSLSYNEQFF. The CDR3 coding sequence is TGTGCCAGCAGCAGAGCGGGGTCCCTCTCCTACAATGAGCAGTTCTTC.

This chain links TRBV5-6 with TRBJ1-3; 8 bases match TRBD1. V lost 4 bases to trimming and J lost 2 bases; unmatched junction nucleotides: 5. The germline gives CDR1 SGHDT, CDR2 YYEEEE. The CDR3 has 15 residues. The CDR3 region has the DNA TGTGCCAGCAGCGGAACAGGGGGAACTGGAAACACCATATATTTT. Translating gives CASSGTGGTGNTIYF.

This clonotype was seen ten or more times. The junction differs from germline at one of its ends, possibly a read error. The CDR3 region has the DNA TGCGCCAGCAGCCAAGGTTGGGGGTACACTGAAGCTTTCTTT. Amino acids: CASSQGWGYTEAFF. The rearrangement uses TRBV4-2 and TRBJ1-1; TRBD1 is a possible D gene (5 bases). The CDR3 spans 14 residues. Germline CDR1 reads LGHNA; CDR2 reads YNFKEQ.

This chain uses TRBV29-1 with TRBJ1-1; 7 nucleotides align to TRBD1. The germline gives CDR1 SQVTM, CDR2 ANQGSEA. V trimming: 4 bases; J trimming: 0 bases; junction bases outside the gene matches: 8. CDR3 length equals 15 residues. The CDR3 reads CSVGERGRVNTEAFF. Written as DNA, the CDR3 is TGCAGCGTTGGGGAGAGGGGGCGCGTGAACACTGAAGCTTTCTTT.

In this sample, this clonotype turned up a few times. The CDR3 DNA follows: TGTGCCAGCAGCCAAGAACATGTGGCTTATAGCAATCAGCCCCAGCATTTT. Translated, it gives CASSQEHVAYSNQPQHF. The genes are TRBV3-1 and TRBJ1-5; D remains unclear. The CDR3 loop spans 17 amino acids. Germline CDR1 LGHDT, CDR2 YNNKEL (reference sequence). The V end was cut by 0 bases, the J end by 0 bases, with 12 bases between.

A word on this clonotype: Here the CDR3 omits its conserved ending phenylalanine or tryptophan, so a read error is the likely source. V and J are TRBV29-1 and TRBJ2-7; the match to TRBD1 covers 8 bases. The junction had 11 bases not matched to a gene; V was cut back by 8 bases and J by 5 bases. The CDR3 is made up of 13 amino acids. The germline CDR1 and CDR2 sequences are SQVTM and ANQGSEA. CDR3 nucleotides: TGCAGCTTGGACAGGGTGCTTGGGAACGAGCAGTACCTC. The encoded protein is CSLDRVLGNEQYL.

Concerning this clonotype itself: One junction end does not reproduce the germline sequence, and a read error may be involved. The rearrangement links TRBV7-9 to TRBJ2-7; no firm D call. Germline lookup yields CDR1 SEHNR and CDR2 FQNEAQ (reference sequence). The CDR3 consists of 13 residues. The CDR3 here is CTSSSSSAPDRDF. The CDR3 DNA reads as TGCACCAGCAGCTCCTCCTCGGCACCTGACCGGGACTTC.

J is TRBJ1-5 and V is TRBV2; a possible D gene is TRBD1 (5 bases). The germline V and J ends were trimmed by 3 bases and 6 bases, with 12 bases remaining between them. The CDR3 runs 14 residues. CDR1 is SNHLY, CDR2 FYNNEI, per germline. CDR3: CASSEQGVVQPQHF. CDR3 in DNA: TGTGCCAGCAGTGAGCAGGGAGTGGTTCAGCCCCAGCATTTT.

V and J are TRBV19 and TRBJ1-1, with D perhaps matching TRBD1 (6 bases). V was cut by 4 bases and J by 1 base, with 10 bases left in between. The V gene's germline CDR1 is LNHDA and CDR2 SQIVND (reference sequence). The CDR3 consists of 14 residues. In DNA form, the CDR3 reads TGTGCCAGTAGTACCGCGGGACAGAACACTGAAGCTTTCTTT. Encoded protein: CASSTAGQNTEAFF.

In this sample, this clonotype turned up a few times. The chain couples TRBV19 to TRBJ2-1; D gene uncertain. V shed 6 bases and J shed 5 bases, with 14 bases lying between them. The CDR3 spans 14 residues. Germline-derived CDR1 and CDR2 are LNHDA and SQIVND (reference sequence). The DNA for the CDR3 is TGTGCCAGTAGATCGCCACCAGGAGACAATGAGCAGTTCTTC. Protein: CASRSPPGDNEQFF.

This clonotype showed up many times. The chain links TRBV7-8 to TRBJ1-1; 7 positions agree with TRBD1. CDR1 and CDR2 (germline): SGHVS, FQNEAQ. This CDR3 has 16 amino acids. The V and J ends lost 3 bases and 5 bases, in that order; junction bases with no gene match: 12. CDR3 amino acids: CASSFRQGQARTEAFF. The DNA of the CDR3 is TGTGCCAGCAGCTTTAGACAGGGCCAAGCTAGGACTGAAGCTTTCTTT.

Concerning this clonotype itself: A much bigger clone sits one base away, suggesting this may be a read error. The gene calls are TRBV7-6 and TRBJ2-5; 10 bases are a match to TRBD1. Germline CDR1 SGHVS, CDR2 FNYEAQ. This CDR3 comprises 21 residues. CDR3 region: CASSTPGEGARQGASQDTQYF. In DNA form, the CDR3 reads TGTGCCAGCAGCACACCCGGGGAGGGGGCTCGACAGGGGGCTAGCCAAGATACCCAGTACTTC.

This chain uses TRBV24-1 with TRBJ1-1; the match to TRBD1 covers 8 bases. The germline CDR1 and CDR2 sequences are KGHDR and SFDVKD. This CDR3 spans 15 amino acids. V gave up 3 bases and J gave up 1 base; unmatched junction bases: 3. CDR3: CATSDPGTGNTEAFF. CDR3 in DNA: TGTGCCACCAGTGATCCAGGGACAGGGAACACTGAAGCTTTCTTT.

The chain recombines TRBV2 with TRBJ1-5; perhaps TRBD1 as D (6 bases). This CDR3 comprises 15 residues. V lost 6 bases, J lost 3 bases, and 15 bases lay in between. Germline V gene lookup returns CDR1 SNHLY and CDR2 FYNNEI. The CDR3 nucleotides are TGTGCCAGCAGACGTAGACAGGTGTTCAATCAGCCCCAGCATTTT. It codes for CASRRRQVFNQPQHF.

V and J are TRBV11-1 and TRBJ2-1, with 15 bases matching TRBD2. The CDR3 consists of 15 residues. J gave up 12 bases and V 5 bases, and 8 bases lay outside the gene matches. CDR1 and CDR2 (germline): SGHAT, FQDESV (reference sequence). The CDR3, as DNA: TGTGCCAGCAGCCGTACCGGGACTAGCGGGGGGTCGCAGTTCTTC. This translates into CASSRTGTSGGSQFF.

This clonotype was observed at least ten times. The gene calls are TRBV12-3 or TRBV12-4 and TRBJ2-1; 14 nucleotides line up with TRBD2. The length of the CDR3 is 18 residues. V shed 6 bases and J 12 bases; nucleotides not matched to a gene: 19. The CDR3 DNA sequence: TGTGCCAGCAGACCCGGGACTAGCGGGGGAGACGGCAATGAGTGGCAGTTCTTC. Protein sequence: CASRPGTSGGDGNEWQFF.

J is TRBJ1-1 and V is TRBV10-3; D is perhaps TRBD1 (5 bases). The V and J ends lost 3 bases and 0 bases respectively, with 14 bases between them. The CDR3 length is 16 residues. Per the germline V gene, CDR1 is ENHRY and CDR2 is SYGVKD. The CDR3 nucleotides read TGTGCCATCAGTGATCCTGACCGGGGGATGAACACTGAAGCTTTCTTT. Encoded protein: CAISDPDRGMNTEAFF.

The V gene is TRBV5-1, the J gene TRBJ2-3; a weak D match, TRBD2 (7 bases). Trimming took off 4 bases at V and 0 bases at J, with 12 bases between the two ends. Germline assignment: CDR1 SGHRS and CDR2 YFSETQ. The CDR3 extends over 15 amino acids. In DNA, the CDR3 is TGCGCCAGCAGCAGAGGGGGGGCTAGCACAGATACGCAGTATTTT. Translation: CASSRGGASTDTQYF.

This clonotype was detected ten times or more. This chain joins TRBV7-2 and TRBJ2-7; tentatively, D is TRBD1 or TRBD2 (6 bases each). CDR1 is SGHTA and CDR2 is FQGNSA in the germline V gene. The CDR3 loop spans 14 amino acids. V lost 7 bases and J lost 3, with 16 bases in between. The CDR3 nucleotides read TGTGCCAGCACCTTCGGGGGCAGTCGCTACGAGCAGTACTTC. It translates to CASTFGGSRYEQYF.

This clonotype has a single count. The CDR3: CASSIDLSGTHTDTQYF. CDR3 coding DNA: TGTGCCAGTAGTATAGATCTATCCGGGACACACACAGATACGCAGTATTTT. V is TRBV19 and J is TRBJ2-3; TRBD1 might be the D (6 bases). This CDR3 region has 17 residues. CDR1 and CDR2 from the germline V gene are LNHDA and SQIVND (reference sequence). The V and J ends lost 0 bases and 2 bases respectively, with 15 bases between them.

This clonotype was seen many times. The gene calls are TRBV12-3 or TRBV12-4 and TRBJ1-5, with 7 bases matching TRBD1. CDR3 length: 14 residues. Unmatched junction bases numbered 5, after V lost 6 bases and J lost 3 bases. CDR3 residues: CASRLTGANQPQHF. The CDR3 DNA is TGTGCCAGCAGGCTAACAGGGGCCAATCAGCCCCAGCATTTT.

The chain employs TRBV27 and TRBJ1-1, with unresolved D. Trimming took 4 bases from V and 1 from J, leaving 10 bases between them. This CDR3 spans 14 amino acids. Germline loops: CDR1 MNHEY, CDR2 SMNVEV (reference sequence). This CDR3 is CASSSKNWNTEAFF. The CDR3, as DNA: TGTGCCAGCAGTTCGAAAAACTGGAACACTGAAGCTTTCTTT.